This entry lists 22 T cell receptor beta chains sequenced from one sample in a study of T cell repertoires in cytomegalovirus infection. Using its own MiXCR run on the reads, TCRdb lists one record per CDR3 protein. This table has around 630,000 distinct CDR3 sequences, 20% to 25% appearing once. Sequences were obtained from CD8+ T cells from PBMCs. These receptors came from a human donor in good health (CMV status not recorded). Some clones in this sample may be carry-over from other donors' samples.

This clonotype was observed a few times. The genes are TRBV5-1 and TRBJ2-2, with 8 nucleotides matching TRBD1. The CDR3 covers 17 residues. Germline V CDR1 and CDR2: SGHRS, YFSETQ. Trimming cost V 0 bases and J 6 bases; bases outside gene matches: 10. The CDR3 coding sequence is TGCGCCAGCAGCTTGGCCCCGGGACAGGACAGTTCCGGGGAGCTGTTTTTT. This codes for CASSLAPGQDSSGELFF. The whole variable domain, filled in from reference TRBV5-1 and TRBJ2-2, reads KAGVTQTPRYLIKTRGQQVTLSCSPISGHRSVSWYQQTPGQGLQFLFEYFSETQRNKGNFPGRFSGRQFSNSRSEMNVSTLELGDSALYLCASSLAPGQDSSGELFFGEGSRLTVL.

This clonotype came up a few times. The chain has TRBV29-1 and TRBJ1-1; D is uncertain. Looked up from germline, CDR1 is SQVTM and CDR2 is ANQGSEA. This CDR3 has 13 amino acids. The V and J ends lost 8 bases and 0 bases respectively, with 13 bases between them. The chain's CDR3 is CSPLLIMNTEAFF. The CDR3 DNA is TGCAGCCCCCTCCTCATCATGAACACTGAAGCTTTCTTT. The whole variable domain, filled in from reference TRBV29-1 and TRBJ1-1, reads SAVISQKPSRDICQRGTSLTIQCQVDSQVTMMFWYRQQPGQSLTLIATANQGSEATYESGFVIDKFPISRPNLTFSTLTVSNMSPEDSSIYLCSPLLIMNTEAFFGQGTRLTVV.

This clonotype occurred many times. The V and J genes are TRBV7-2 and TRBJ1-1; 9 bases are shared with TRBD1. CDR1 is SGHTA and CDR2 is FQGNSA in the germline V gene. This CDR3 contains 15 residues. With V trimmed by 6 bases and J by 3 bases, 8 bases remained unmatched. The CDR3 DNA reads TGTGCCAGCAGTTACAGGGGGCGCATAGACACTGAAGCTTTCTTT. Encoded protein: CASSYRGRIDTEAFF.

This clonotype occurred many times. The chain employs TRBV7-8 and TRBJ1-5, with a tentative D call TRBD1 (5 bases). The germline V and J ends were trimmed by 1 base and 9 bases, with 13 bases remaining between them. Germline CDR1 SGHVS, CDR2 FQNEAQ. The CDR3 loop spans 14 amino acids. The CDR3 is CASSLGARVAPQHF. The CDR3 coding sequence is TGTGCCAGCAGCTTAGGAGCCAGGGTGGCGCCCCAGCATTTT.

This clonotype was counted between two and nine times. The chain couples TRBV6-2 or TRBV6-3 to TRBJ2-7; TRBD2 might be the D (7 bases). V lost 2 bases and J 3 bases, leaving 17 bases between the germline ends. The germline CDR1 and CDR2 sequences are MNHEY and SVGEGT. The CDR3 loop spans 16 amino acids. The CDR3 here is CASSYPMRGGGYEQYV. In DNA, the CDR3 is TGTGCCAGCAGTTACCCGATGCGGGGAGGGGGCTACGAGCAGTACGTC.

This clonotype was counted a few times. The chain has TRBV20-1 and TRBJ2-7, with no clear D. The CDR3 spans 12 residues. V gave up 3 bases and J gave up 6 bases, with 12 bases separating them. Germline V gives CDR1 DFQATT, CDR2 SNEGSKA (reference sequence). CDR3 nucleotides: TGCAGTGCTAGGTTCGAGAGTGGCGAGCAGTACTTC. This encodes CSARFESGEQYF.

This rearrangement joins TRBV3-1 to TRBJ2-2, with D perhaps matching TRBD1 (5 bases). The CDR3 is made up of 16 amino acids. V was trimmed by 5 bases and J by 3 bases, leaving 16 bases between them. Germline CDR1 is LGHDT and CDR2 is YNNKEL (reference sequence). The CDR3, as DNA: TGTGCCAGCAGCAGTTGGAAGGGGCGATACACCGGGGAGCTGTTTTTT. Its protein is CASSSWKGRYTGELFF.

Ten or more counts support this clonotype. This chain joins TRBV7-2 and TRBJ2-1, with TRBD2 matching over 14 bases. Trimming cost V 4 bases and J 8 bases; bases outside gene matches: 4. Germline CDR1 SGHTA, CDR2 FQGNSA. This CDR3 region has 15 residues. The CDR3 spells CASSWTSGGLDEQFF. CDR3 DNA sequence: TGTGCCAGCAGCTGGACTAGCGGGGGGCTGGATGAGCAGTTCTTC.

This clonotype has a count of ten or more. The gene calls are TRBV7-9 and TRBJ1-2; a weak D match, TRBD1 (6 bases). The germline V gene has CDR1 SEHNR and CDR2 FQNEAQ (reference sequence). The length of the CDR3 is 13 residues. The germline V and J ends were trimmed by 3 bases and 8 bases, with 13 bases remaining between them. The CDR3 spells CASSLPHREGYTF. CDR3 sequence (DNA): TGTGCCAGCAGCTTGCCCCACAGGGAGGGCTACACCTTC.

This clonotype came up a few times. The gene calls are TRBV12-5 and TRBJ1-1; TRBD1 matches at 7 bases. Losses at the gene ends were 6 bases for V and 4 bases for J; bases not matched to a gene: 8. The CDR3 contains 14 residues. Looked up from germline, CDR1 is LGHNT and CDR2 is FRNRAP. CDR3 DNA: TGTGCTAGTGGAGCTGAATACAGGGGCACTGAAGCTTTCTTT. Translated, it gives CASGAEYRGTEAFF.

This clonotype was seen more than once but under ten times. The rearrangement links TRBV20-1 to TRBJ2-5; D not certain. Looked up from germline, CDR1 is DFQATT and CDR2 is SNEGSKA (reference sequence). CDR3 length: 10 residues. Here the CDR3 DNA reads TGCAAACCAGGCTGGAAGACCCAGTACTTC. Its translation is CKPGWKTQYF.

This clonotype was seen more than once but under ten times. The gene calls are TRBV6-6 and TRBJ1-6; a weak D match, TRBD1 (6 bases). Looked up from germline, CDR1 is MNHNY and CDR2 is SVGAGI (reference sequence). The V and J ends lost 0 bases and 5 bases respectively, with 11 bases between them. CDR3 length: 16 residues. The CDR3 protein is CASSYSPGDHNSPLHF. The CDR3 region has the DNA TGTGCCAGCAGTTACTCGCCAGGGGACCATAATTCACCCCTCCACTTT.

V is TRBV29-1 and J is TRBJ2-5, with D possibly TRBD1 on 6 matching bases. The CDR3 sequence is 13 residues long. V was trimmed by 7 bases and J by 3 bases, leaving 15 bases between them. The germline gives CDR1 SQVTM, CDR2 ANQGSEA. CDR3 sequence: CSEYRDTEETQYF. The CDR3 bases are TGCAGCGAGTATCGGGACACAGAAGAGACCCAGTACTTC.

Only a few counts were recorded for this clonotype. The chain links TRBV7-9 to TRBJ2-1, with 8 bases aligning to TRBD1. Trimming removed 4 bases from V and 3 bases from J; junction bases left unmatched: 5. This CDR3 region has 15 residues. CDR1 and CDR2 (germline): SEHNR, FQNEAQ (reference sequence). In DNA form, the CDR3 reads TGTGCCAGCAGCTCTGGGGACAGGATCTACAATGAGCAGTTCTTC. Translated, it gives CASSSGDRIYNEQFF. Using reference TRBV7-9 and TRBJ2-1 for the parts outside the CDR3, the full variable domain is DTGVSQNPRHKITKRGQNVTFRCDPISEHNRLYWYRQTLGQGPEFLTYFQNEAQLEKSRLLSDRFSAERPKGSFSTLEIQRTEQGDSAMYLCASSSGDRIYNEQFFGPGTRLTVL.

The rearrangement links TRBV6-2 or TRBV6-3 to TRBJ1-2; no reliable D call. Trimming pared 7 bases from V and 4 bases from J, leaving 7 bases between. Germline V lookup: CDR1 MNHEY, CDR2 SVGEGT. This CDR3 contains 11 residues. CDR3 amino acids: CASTRGYGYTF. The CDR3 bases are TGTGCCAGCACCCGGGGCTATGGCTACACCTTC.

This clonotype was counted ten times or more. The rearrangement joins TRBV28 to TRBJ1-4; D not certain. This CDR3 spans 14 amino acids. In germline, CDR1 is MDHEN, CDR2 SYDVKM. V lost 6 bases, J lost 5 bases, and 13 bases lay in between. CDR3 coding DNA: TGTGCCAGCAGGATGGAAGGGAGAAATGAAAAACTGTTTTTT. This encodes CASRMEGRNEKLFF.

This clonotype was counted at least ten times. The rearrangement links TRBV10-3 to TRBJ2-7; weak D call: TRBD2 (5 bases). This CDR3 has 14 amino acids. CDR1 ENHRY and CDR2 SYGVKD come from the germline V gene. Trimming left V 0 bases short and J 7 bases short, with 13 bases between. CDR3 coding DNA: TGTGCCATCAGTGAGTCCGAGGGATTGGGGGAGCAGTACGTC. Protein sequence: CAISESEGLGEQYV.

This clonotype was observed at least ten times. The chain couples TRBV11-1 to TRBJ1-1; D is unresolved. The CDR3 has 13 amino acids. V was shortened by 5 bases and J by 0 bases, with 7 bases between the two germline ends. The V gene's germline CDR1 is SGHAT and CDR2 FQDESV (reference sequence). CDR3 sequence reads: CASSRHMNTEAFF. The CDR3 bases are TGTGCCAGCAGCCGCCACATGAACACTGAAGCTTTCTTT.

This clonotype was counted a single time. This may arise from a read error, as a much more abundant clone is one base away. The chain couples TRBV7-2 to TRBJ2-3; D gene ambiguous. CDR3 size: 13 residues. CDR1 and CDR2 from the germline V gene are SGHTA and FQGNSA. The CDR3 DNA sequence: TGTGCCAGCAACTTAAACGGGTTGGTTACGCAGTATTTT. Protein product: CASNLNGLVTQYF.

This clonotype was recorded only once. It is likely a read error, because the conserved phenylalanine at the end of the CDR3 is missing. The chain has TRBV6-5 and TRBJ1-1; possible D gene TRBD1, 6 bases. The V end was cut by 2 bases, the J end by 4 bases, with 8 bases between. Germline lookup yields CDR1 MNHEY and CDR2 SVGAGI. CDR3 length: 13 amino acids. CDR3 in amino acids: CASSYGTSTEAFS. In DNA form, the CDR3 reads TGTGCCAGCAGTTACGGGACAAGCACTGAAGCTTTCTCT.

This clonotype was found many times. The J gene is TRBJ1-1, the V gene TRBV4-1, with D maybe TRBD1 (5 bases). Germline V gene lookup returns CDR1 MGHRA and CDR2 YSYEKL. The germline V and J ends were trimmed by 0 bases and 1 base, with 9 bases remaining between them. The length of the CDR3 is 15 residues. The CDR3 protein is CASSQEGQGNTEAFF. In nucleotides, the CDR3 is TGCGCCAGCAGCCAAGAGGGGCAGGGGAACACTGAAGCTTTCTTT.

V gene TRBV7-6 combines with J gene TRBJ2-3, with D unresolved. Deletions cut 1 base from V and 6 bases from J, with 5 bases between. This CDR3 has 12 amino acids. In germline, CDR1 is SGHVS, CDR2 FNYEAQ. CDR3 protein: CASSLGWDTQYF. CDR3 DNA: TGTGCCAGCAGCTTAGGTTGGGATACGCAGTATTTT.